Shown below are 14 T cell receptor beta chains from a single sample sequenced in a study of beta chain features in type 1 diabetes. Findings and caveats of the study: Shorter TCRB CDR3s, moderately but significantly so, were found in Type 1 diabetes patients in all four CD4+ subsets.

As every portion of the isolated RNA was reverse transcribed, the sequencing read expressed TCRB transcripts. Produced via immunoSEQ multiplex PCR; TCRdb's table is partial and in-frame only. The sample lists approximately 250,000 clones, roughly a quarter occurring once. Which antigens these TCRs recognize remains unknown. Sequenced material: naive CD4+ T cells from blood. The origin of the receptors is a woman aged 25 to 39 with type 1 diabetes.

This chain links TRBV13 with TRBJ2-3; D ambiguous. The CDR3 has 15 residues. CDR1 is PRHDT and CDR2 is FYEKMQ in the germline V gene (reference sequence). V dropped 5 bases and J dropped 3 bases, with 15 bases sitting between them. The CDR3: CASSPVPLMTDTQYF. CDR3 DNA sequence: TGTGCCAGCAGCCCAGTCCCTCTCATGACAGATACGCAGTATTTT.

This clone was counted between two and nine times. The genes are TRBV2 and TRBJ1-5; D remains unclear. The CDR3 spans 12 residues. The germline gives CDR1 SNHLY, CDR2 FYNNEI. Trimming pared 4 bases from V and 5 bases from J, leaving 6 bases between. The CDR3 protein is CASSAPDQPQHF. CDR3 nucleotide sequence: TGTGCCAGCAGTGCCCCCGATCAGCCCCAGCATTTT.

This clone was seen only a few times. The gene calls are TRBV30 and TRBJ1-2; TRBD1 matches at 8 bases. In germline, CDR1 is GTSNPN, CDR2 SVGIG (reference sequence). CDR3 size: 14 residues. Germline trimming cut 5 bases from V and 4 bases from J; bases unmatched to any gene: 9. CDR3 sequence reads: CAWEGQGRFYGYTF. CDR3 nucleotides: TGTGCCTGGGAAGGACAGGGCCGGTTCTATGGCTACACCTTC.

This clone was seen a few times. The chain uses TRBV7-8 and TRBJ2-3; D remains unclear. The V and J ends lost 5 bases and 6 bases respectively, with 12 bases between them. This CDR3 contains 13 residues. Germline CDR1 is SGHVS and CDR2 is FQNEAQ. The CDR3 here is CASSPTQSDTQYF. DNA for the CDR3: TGTGCCAGCAGCCCAACACAGTCGGATACGCAGTATTTT. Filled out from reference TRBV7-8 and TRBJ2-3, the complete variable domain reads GAGVSQSPRYKVAKRGQDVALRCDPISGHVSLFWYQQALGQGPEFLTYFQNEAQLDKSGLPSDRFFAERPEGSVSTLKIQRTQQEDSAVYLCASSPTQSDTQYFGPGTRLTVL.

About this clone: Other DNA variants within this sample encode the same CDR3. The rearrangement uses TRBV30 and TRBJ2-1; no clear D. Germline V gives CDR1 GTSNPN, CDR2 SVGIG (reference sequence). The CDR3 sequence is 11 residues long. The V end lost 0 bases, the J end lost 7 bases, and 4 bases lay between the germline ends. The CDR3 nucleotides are TGTGCCTGGAGTGTACAGAATGAGCAGTTCTTC. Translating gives CAWSVQNEQFF.

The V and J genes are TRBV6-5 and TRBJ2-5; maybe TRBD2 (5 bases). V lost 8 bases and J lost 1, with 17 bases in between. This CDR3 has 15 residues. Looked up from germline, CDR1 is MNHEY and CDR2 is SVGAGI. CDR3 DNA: TGTGCCAGCTGCGGCTCGACGGGATTCCAAGAGACCCAGTACTTC. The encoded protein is CASCGSTGFQETQYF.

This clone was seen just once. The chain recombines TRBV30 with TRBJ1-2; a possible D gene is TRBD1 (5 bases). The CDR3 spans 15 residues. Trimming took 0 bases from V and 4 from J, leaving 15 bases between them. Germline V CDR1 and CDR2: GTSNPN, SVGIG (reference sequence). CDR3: CAWSVHDSRVYGYTF. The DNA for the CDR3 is TGTGCCTGGAGTGTCCACGACAGCCGAGTCTATGGCTACACCTTC.

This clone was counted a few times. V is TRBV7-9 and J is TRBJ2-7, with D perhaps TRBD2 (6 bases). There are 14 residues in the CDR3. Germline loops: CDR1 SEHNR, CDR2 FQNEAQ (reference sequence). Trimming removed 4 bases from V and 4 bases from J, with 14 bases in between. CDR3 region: CASSSQGGAYEQYF. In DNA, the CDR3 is TGTGCCAGCAGCTCGCAGGGAGGAGCTTACGAGCAGTACTTC.

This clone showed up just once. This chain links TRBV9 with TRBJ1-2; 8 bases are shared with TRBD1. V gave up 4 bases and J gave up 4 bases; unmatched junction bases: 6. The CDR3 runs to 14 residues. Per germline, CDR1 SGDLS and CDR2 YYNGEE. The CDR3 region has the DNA TGTGCCAGCAGCCCCAGGGACAGGTTCTATGGCTACACCTTC. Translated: CASSPRDRFYGYTF.

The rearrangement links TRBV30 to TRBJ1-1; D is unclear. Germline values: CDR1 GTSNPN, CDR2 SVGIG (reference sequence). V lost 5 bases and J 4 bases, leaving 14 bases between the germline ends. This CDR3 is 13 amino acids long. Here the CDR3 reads CAWEGRGGTEAFF. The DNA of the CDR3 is TGTGCCTGGGAGGGCCGCGGCGGCACTGAAGCTTTCTTT.

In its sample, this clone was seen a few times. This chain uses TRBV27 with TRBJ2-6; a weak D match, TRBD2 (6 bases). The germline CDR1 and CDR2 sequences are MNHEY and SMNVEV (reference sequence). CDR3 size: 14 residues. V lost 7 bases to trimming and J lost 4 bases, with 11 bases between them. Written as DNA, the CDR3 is TGTGCCAGCAACCCGGGGAGGGGGGCCAACGTCCTGACTTTC. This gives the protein CASNPGRGANVLTF.

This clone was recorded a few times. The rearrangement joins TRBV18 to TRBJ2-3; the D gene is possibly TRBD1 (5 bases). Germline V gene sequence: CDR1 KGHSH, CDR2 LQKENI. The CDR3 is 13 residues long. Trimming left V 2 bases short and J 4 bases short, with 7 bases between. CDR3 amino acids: CASSPKTADTQYF. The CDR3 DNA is TGTGCCAGCTCACCAAAGACAGCAGATACGCAGTATTTT. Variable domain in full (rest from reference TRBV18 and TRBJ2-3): NAGVMQNPRHLVRRRGQEARLRCSPMKGHSHVYWYRQLPEEGLKFMVYLQKENIIDESGMPKERFSAEFPKEGPSILRIQQVVRGDSAAYFCASSPKTADTQYFGPGTRLTVL.

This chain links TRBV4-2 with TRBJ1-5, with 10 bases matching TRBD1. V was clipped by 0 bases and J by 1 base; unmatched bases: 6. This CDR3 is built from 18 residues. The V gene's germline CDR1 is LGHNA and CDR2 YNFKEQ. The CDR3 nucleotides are TGTGCCAGCAGCCAAGAGGGACAGGGGTTTGGGAGCAATCAGCCCCAGCATTTT. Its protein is CASSQEGQGFGSNQPQHF.

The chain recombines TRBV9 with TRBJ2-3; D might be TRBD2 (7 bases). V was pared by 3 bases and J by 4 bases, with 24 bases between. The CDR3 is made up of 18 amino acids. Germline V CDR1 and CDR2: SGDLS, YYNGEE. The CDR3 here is CASSGGGGIGRPADTQYF. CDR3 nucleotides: TGTGCCAGCAGCGGAGGGGGGGGGATAGGGAGACCCGCAGATACGCAGTATTTT.